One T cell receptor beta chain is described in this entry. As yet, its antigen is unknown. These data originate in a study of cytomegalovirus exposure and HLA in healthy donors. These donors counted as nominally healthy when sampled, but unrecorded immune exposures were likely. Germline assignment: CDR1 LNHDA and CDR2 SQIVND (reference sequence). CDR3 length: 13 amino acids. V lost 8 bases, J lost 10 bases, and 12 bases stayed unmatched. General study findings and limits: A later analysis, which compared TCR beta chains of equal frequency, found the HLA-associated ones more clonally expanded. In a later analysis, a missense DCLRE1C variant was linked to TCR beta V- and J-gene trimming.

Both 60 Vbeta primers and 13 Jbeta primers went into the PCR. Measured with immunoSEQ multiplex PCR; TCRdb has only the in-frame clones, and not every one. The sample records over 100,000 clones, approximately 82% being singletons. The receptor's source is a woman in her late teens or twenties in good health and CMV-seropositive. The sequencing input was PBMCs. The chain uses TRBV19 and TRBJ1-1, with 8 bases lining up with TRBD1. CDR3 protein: CASEQGDSLGAFF. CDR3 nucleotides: TGTGCCAGTGAACAGGGGGATTCCCTCGGAGCTTTCTTT.